The text below deals with one TCR beta chain. What this receptor recognizes is not known. There are no base qualities to consult, and no much larger clone falls within one base. The data originate from a study of tumour-infiltrating T cells in Burkitt lymphoma (TCRdb year 2020). A note on the overall study: TCR repertoire data were correlated with clinical outcome; productive clonality predicted overall and progression-free survival, independent of established prognosticators including age at diagnosis.

To prepare the library, the immunoSEQ multiplex PCR assay was applied. TCRdb holds this immuneACCESS table with in-frame rearrangements only. Some clones are missing; in checked studies, unresolved V genes explain under half, and the rest has no known cause. Present in this sample are more than 8,500 clones, 62% of which were seen just once. The top ten constitute about 5.2% of the sample. Sequenced input: tumor tissue. The clonotype comes from a human donor with diffuse large B-cell lymphoma.

The bases read TGTGCCAGCAGCTCATGGCGACAGGAAAAAACCACCTACGAGCAGTACTTC. Translated, it gives CASSSWRQEKTTYEQYF. The receptor chain draws on TRBV7-9 and TRBJ2-7; TRBD1 might be the D gene, on 6 matching bases. The CDR3, from cysteine to phenylalanine, totals 17 residues. CDR3 DNA only is kept here, 51 bases in frame from base 1. In the germline V gene (reference sequence), CDR1 corresponds to SEHNR and CDR2 to FQNEAQ. The trim is 4 bases for V and 2 bases for J, with a gap of 21 bases between the germline ends.